Following are 15 T cell receptor beta chains from one sample sequenced in a study of T cell responses to AZD1222 COVID-19 vaccine. This table comes from immunoSEQ multiplex PCR, and its TCRdb copy is limited to in-frame clones, with some not included. The sample includes around 99,000 clones, about 90% seen only once; the top ten take roughly 7%. The source was peripheral blood, collected on day 0 of AZD1222 vaccination. The receptor set was obtained from an adult in good health.

This chain joins TRBV5-4 and TRBJ2-5; D unclear. Germline V gives CDR1 SGHNT, CDR2 YYREEE (reference sequence). The CDR3 is 14 residues long. Trimming stripped 3 bases from V and 7 bases from J, with 16 bases between. CDR3 sequence (DNA): TGTGCCAGCAGCTATCGAGGTCAGCTCGGGACCCAGTACTTC. Translating it yields CASSYRGQLGTQYF.

V and J are TRBV18 and TRBJ1-1; no reliable D call. The CDR3 has 15 amino acids. The ends were cut back, 3 bases at V and 4 bases at J, with 15 bases in the middle. CDR1 is KGHSH and CDR2 is LQKENI in the germline V gene. The CDR3 DNA reads as TGTGCCAGCTCACCCGCCGGGCTCAGGAGCACTGAAGCTTTCTTT. Protein: CASSPAGLRSTEAFF. Full variable domain (missing parts from reference TRBV18 and TRBJ1-1): NAGVMQNPRHLVRRRGQEARLRCSPMKGHSHVYWYRQLPEEGLKFMVYLQKENIIDESGMPKERFSAEFPKEGPSILRIQQVVRGDSAAYFCASSPAGLRSTEAFFGQGTRLTVV.

The chain couples TRBV13 to TRBJ1-4, with a tentative D call TRBD1 (5 bases). Germline CDR1 reads PRHDT; CDR2 reads FYEKMQ (reference sequence). V was trimmed by 5 bases and J by 3 bases, leaving 13 bases between them. This CDR3 contains 15 residues. The CDR3 here is CASSPRGGANEKLFF. The CDR3 nucleotides read TGTGCCAGCAGCCCCCGGGGAGGGGCTAATGAAAAACTGTTTTTT. Full variable domain (outside the CDR3, taken from reference TRBV13 and TRBJ1-4): AAGVIQSPRHLIKEKRETATLKCYPIPRHDTVYWYQQGPGQDPQFLISFYEKMQSDKGSIPDRFSAQQFSDYHSELNMSSLELGDSALYFCASSPRGGANEKLFFGSGTQLSVL.

The rearrangement joins TRBV5-1 to TRBJ1-4; no clear D. CDR3 length equals 16 residues. V was shortened by 8 bases and J by 6 bases, with 23 bases between the two germline ends. From germline, CDR1 is SGHRS and CDR2 YFSETQ. In DNA, the CDR3 is TGCGCCAGTCCCGCGGGAGTAATCGGGTTAGATGAAAAACTGTTTTTT. It yields the protein CASPAGVIGLDEKLFF.

The gene calls are TRBV7-9 and TRBJ1-5; D is uncertain. V was trimmed by 1 base and J by 6 bases, leaving 7 bases between them. Germline V gene lookup returns CDR1 SEHNR and CDR2 FQNEAQ (reference sequence). The CDR3 has 13 residues. The CDR3 DNA is TGTGCCAGCAGCTTAGGAGCAGGTCAGCCCCAGCATTTT. Translation gives CASSLGAGQPQHF.

This clone occurred once. The rearrangement uses TRBV5-4 and TRBJ1-4; possibly TRBD1 for D (5 bases). Germline V lookup: CDR1 SGHNT, CDR2 YYREEE (reference sequence). The CDR3 contains 14 residues. Trimming took 5 bases from V and 0 from J, leaving 8 bases between them. CDR3 sequence reads: CASSRDSTNEKLFF. DNA of the CDR3: TGTGCCAGCAGTCGGGACTCAACTAATGAAAAACTGTTTTTT.

V gene TRBV5-1 combines with J gene TRBJ2-5, with TRBD2 identical over 10 bases. Unmatched junction bases numbered 7, after V lost 1 base and J lost 4 bases. Per the germline V gene, CDR1 is SGHRS and CDR2 is YFSETQ. The CDR3 is 16 amino acids. The CDR3 spells CASSLLASGRLETQYF. The CDR3 nucleotides read TGCGCCAGCAGCTTGTTGGCTAGCGGGAGACTAGAGACCCAGTACTTC.

This clone was picked up one time. The gene calls are TRBV5-1 and TRBJ1-2; TRBD1 might be the D (6 bases). Germline CDR1 and CDR2: SGHRS and YFSETQ. V was clipped by 3 bases and J by 0 bases, with 9 bases between them. There are 14 residues in the CDR3. CDR3 in DNA: TGCGCCAGCAGCTCACAGGGTTCTAACTATGGCTACACCTTC. Its translation is CASSSQGSNYGYTF.

This clone is medium-sized by share. The rearrangement links TRBV27 to TRBJ1-2; D gene ambiguous. Germline V CDR1 and CDR2: MNHEY, SMNVEV (reference sequence). This CDR3 has 14 residues. V lost 1 base and J 5 bases, leaving 11 bases between the germline ends. The CDR3 loop reads CASSLYSRGYGYTF. The DNA for the CDR3 is TGTGCCAGCAGTTTATATTCGCGGGGTTATGGCTACACCTTC.

V gene TRBV5-1 combines with J gene TRBJ2-1, with 9 nucleotides matching TRBD2. With 2 bases clipped from V and 4 bases from J, the junction kept 1 base outside the gene matches. The germline CDR1 and CDR2 sequences are SGHRS and YFSETQ. The CDR3 covers 14 residues. DNA of the CDR3: TGCGCCAGCAGCTTAAGCGGGGGGTACAATGAGCAGTTCTTC. Protein: CASSLSGGYNEQFF.

This clone has a single count. V and J are TRBV5-4 and TRBJ2-1; 11 nucleotides align to TRBD2. The CDR3 is 16 residues long. After removal of 4 bases from V and 7 bases from J, the junction contained 10 bases not matched to a gene. Germline CDR1 is SGHNT and CDR2 is YYREEE (reference sequence). This CDR3 reads CASSALLAGGSNEQFF. The CDR3 DNA is TGTGCCAGCAGCGCCCTTCTAGCGGGAGGTTCGAATGAGCAGTTCTTC. Using reference TRBV5-4 and TRBJ2-1 for the parts outside the CDR3, the full variable domain is ETGVTQSPTHLIKTRGQQVTLRCSSQSGHNTVSWYQQALGQGPQFIFQYYREEENGRGNFPPRFSGLQFPNYSSELNVNALELDDSALYLCASSALLAGGSNEQFFGPGTRLTVL.

This chain links TRBV7-6 with TRBJ2-7, with D unresolved. Germline V CDR1 and CDR2: SGHVS, FNYEAQ. Trimming left V 5 bases short and J 0 bases short, with 14 bases between. This CDR3 contains 15 residues. The CDR3 protein is CASSPKPDISYEQYF. DNA for the CDR3: TGTGCCAGCAGCCCAAAGCCCGACATCTCCTACGAGCAGTACTTC.

The chain couples TRBV18 to TRBJ2-7; 14 bases match TRBD2. The ends lost 3 bases at V and 2 bases at J; junction bases unmatched: 9. The CDR3 runs 18 residues. CDR1 is KGHSH and CDR2 is LQKENI in the germline V gene. The CDR3 region has the DNA TGTGCCAGCTCACCCCGGGGGACTAGCGGGGGCCCGACCTACGAGCAGTACTTC. Its protein product is CASSPRGTSGGPTYEQYF.

CDR3 coding DNA: TGTGCCAGCAGTTGGGACAGCCGGGAGACCCAGTACTTC. Its translation: CASSWDSRETQYF. The V call is TRBV12-3 or TRBV12-4, the J call TRBJ2-5; 7 positions match TRBD1. The CDR3 sequence is 13 residues long. V dropped 4 bases and J dropped 5; count of bases not matched to a gene: 4.

The CDR3 bases are TGTGCCTGGAGTGTAGTCGACAGAGTGACTGAAGCTTTCTTT. As protein: CAWSVVDRVTEAFF. The chain is built from TRBV30 and TRBJ1-1, with a weak D call TRBD1 (5 bases). Germline V CDR1 and CDR2: GTSNPN, SVGIG (reference sequence). V was clipped by 0 bases and J by 5 bases, with 13 bases between them. The CDR3 is made up of 14 amino acids.